This is a list of T cell receptor beta chains from one sample in a study of control samples from healthy donors and cancer patients. Profiled with immunoSEQ multiplex PCR; TCRdb holds only in-frame clones, not every one. The sample consists of roughly 170,000 clones, 90% to 95% of them appearing once. Input material: blood. These TCRs come from a man aged 18-30 years in good health. Both conserved end residues are part of each CDR3. A D gene is named only where the DNA matches it firmly. Clone size, where shown, is once, few, many, or a class for clones that have expanded.

TRBV6-1	-	TRBJ1-1	-	TGTGCCAGCAGTGAGGACGTCCGGGTTACCAAAGCTTTCTTT	CASSEDVRVTKAFF
TRBV5-1	once	TRBJ1-2	TRBD1	TGCGCCAGCAGCTTGGTGCCAGGGGGCGACTATGGCTACACCTTC	CASSLVPGGDYGYTF
TRBV28	once	TRBJ2-3	-	TGTGCCAGCAGCCCACAGAGCAGGGGTGGCACAGATACGCAGTATTTT	CASSPQSRGGTDTQYF
TRBV25-1	-	TRBJ2-1	-	TGTGCCAGCAGTCCAGGACAGTTCTCCCGAGGATACAATGAGCAGTTCTTC	CASSPGQFSRGYNEQFF
TRBV10-3	-	TRBJ1-6	-	TGTGCCATCAGTGAGACATTTGGACAAGTCGGGGATTCACCCCTCCACTTT	CAISETFGQVGDSPLHF
TRBV11-2	-	TRBJ1-1	-	TGTGCCAGCAGCTTAATAGAAGGAACTGAAGCTTTCTTT	CASSLIEGTEAFF
TRBV20-1	-	TRBJ2-7	-	TGCAGTGCTAGTCACAGGACCTACGAGCAGTACTTC	CSASHRTYEQYF
TRBV19	-	TRBJ2-3	-	TGTGCCAGTGGGGGTCGGAAAGATACGCAGTATTTT	CASGGRKDTQYF
TRBV28	-	TRBJ1-5	TRBD1	TGTGCCAGCACCTACCGGGACAGCAAGAGGGGCTATCAGCCCCAGCATTTT	CASTYRDSKRGYQPQHF
TRBV21-1	-	TRBJ2-3	-	TGTGCCATCCAAATAGGACTAGCGGGGCCCTTTAGCACAGATACGCAGTATTTT	CAIQIGLAGPFSTDTQYF
TRBV21-1	-	TRBJ1-5	-	TGTGCCAGCAGCAAAGAAGGGGGGGCAAGCAATCAGCCCCAGCATTTT	CASSKEGGASNQPQHF
TRBV7-9	-	TRBJ2-6	-	TGTGCCAGCAGCTTAGGAGGGACGGAGAGCTCTGGGGCCAACGTCCTGACTTTC	CASSLGGTESSGANVLTF
TRBV18	-	TRBJ1-6	-	TGTGCCAGCTCAAGGGACGGTAATTCACCCCTCCACTTT	CASSRDGNSPLHF
TRBV15	-	TRBJ1-6	-	TGTGCCACCAGCAGCAAAATTGGATGGTATTCACCCCTCCACTTT	CATSSKIGWYSPLHF
TRBV5-1	-	TRBJ1-2	-	TGCGCCAGCAGTTTTGAGGGATTTGGCTACACCTTC	CASSFEGFGYTF
TRBV19	-	TRBJ2-4	-	TGTGCCAGTAGTATCGGTCAACAGGGCAAAAACATTCAGTACTTC	CASSIGQQGKNIQYF
TRBV5-1	-	TRBJ2-3	TRBD1	TGCGCCAGCAGCGCGGGACAGGGGAAAGATACGCAGTATTTT	CASSAGQGKDTQYF
TRBV6-5	-	TRBJ1-5	TRBD1	TGTGCCAGCAGACAGGGGGTCCTGGGCAATCAGCCCCAGCATTTT	CASRQGVLGNQPQHF
TRBV6-5	-	TRBJ1-2	-	TGTGCCAGCAGCAATAAGCCGAACTATGGCTACACCTTC	CASSNKPNYGYTF
TRBV3-1/TRBV3-2	-	TRBJ2-7	-	TGTGCCAGCAGCCAAGATGCTGCCGAAGCAGGCCCCTACGAGCAGTACTTC	CASSQDAAEAGPYEQYF
TRBV29-1	once	TRBJ1-1	-	TGCAGCGTTGGAGGGGCGACCACTGAAGCTTTCTTT	CSVGGATTEAFF
TRBV7-9	-	TRBJ1-2	TRBD1	TGTGCCAGCAGCCCTGGGACAGGGGGCGTTCTTTATGGCTACACCTTC	CASSPGTGGVLYGYTF
TRBV18	-	TRBJ1-1	TRBD1	TGTGCCAGCTCACCTGGGTTTGCGTCGGGACAGGGTTTAATATTGAACACTGAAGCTTTCTTT	CASSPGFASGQGLILNTEAFF
TRBV5-4	-	TRBJ1-1	TRBD1	TGTGCCAGCAGCGGGGACAGGGGAGGAGGCACTGAAGCTTTCTTT	CASSGDRGGGTEAFF
TRBV10-3	-	TRBJ2-5	-	TGTGCCACCCGAACAGGCCAAGAGACCCAGTACTTC	CATRTGQETQYF
TRBV6-5	-	TRBJ1-6	-	TGTGCCATATCAAGGGGACACGATTCACCCCTCCACTTT	CAISRGHDSPLHF